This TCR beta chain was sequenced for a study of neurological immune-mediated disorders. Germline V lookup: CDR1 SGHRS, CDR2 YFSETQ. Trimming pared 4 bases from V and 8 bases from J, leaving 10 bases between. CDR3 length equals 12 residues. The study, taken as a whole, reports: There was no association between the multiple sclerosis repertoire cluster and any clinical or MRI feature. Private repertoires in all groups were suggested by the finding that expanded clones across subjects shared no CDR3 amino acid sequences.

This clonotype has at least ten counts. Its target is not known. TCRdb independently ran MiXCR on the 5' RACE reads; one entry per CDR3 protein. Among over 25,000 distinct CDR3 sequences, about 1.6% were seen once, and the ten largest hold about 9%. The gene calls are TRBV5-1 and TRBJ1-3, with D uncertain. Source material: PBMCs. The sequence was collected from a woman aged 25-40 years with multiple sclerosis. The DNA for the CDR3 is TGCGCCAGCAGCCTGCCTGGGGACACCATATATTTT. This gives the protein CASSLPGDTIYF.